This T cell receptor beta chain was obtained from a study of T cells in Graves' hyperthyroidism and ophthalmopathy. Amplified TCR beta CDR3 regions came from RNA transcripts. With the HTBI primer set, the TCR CDR3 went through a first round of RT-PCR. TCRdb re-analysed the multiplex PCR reads in MiXCR, keeping a single row per CDR3 protein. The table has roughly 710,000 distinct CDR3 sequences, under 45% seen once. This clonotype was seen a few times. The CDR3 is 15 amino acids. Germline assignment: CDR1 SGHTA and CDR2 FQGNSA. V gave up 1 base and J gave up 8 bases; unmatched junction bases: 5. The authors deemed Graves' hyperthyroidism stable absent ophthalmopathy progression within 18 months. It was less than 13 ml of fresh peripheral blood that supplied the PBMCs.

V usage is TRBV7-2 and J usage is TRBJ2-7; 13 bases are a match to TRBD2. Source material: blood. The receptor was isolated from a woman in her thirties or forties with Graves' hyperthyroidism. CDR3 nucleotides: TGTGCCAGCAGCTTAGAGACTAGCGGGAGGCGTAAGCAGTACTTC. Protein: CASSLETSGRRKQYF.